This TCR beta chain is from a study of human T cells and chemical hapten exposure. Study context: Sensitizing treatment utilized 2% DPC over a roughly 2 cm by roughly 2 cm portion of upper inner arm skin.

CDR3 length: 14 residues. V was shortened by 2 bases and J by 6 bases, with 13 bases between the two germline ends. Germline-derived CDR1 and CDR2 are PRHDT and FYEKMQ (reference sequence). This clonotype has more than one count but fewer than ten. Unique molecular identifiers were attached to individual cDNA molecules within the library. MiXCR was run by TCRdb on the RACE reads, yielding one entry per CDR3 protein. The sample includes some 400,000 distinct CDR3 sequences, roughly 5% of them seen just once. Time point denoted: pre-sensitization, week 0. Treatment here: therapeutic diphenylcyclopropenone sensitization with weekly scalp DPC.

The chain combines TRBV13 with TRBJ1-2; maybe TRBD1 (5 bases). The sample here was whole blood, taken in connection with sensitization to the hapten diphenylcyclopropenone (DPC). This TCR derives from a woman in her forties or fifties with alopecia areata. Some clones in this sample may be carry-over from other donors' samples. The CDR3 sequence is CASSLSPGYHGYTF. The CDR3 DNA reads TGTGCCAGCAGCTTATCTCCAGGGTACCATGGCTACACCTTC.